Each of the 30 T cell receptor beta chains below was sequenced from the same sample in a study. TCRdb used MiXCR to reprocess the 5' RACE reads, holding one entry per CDR3 protein. The repertoire holds 45,000 to 60,000 distinct CDR3 sequences, with more than 20% as singletons. Material: tumor-infiltrating naive CD4+ T cells sorted from the breast tumor. As for subset: naive CD4+ T cells, CD4+CD45RA+CD25-. Every receptor here comes from a female donor with breast cancer.

The chain joins TRBV7-2 to TRBJ2-2; D is uncertain. This CDR3 has 15 residues. V was cut by 5 bases and J by 3 bases, with 13 bases left in between. From germline, CDR1 is SGHTA and CDR2 FQGNSA. The CDR3 loop reads CASSHYRPDTGELFF. In DNA form, the CDR3 reads TGTGCCAGCAGCCACTACCGACCGGACACCGGGGAGCTGTTTTTT.

There are a few counts of this clonotype. This chain joins TRBV12-3 or TRBV12-4 and TRBJ2-1; 13 nucleotides agree with TRBD2. V shed 5 bases and J 3 bases; nucleotides not matched to a gene: 10. The CDR3 spans 18 residues. CDR3 region: CASSPTPGTSGIYNEQFF. The CDR3 DNA sequence: TGTGCCAGCAGTCCAACACCCGGGACTAGCGGGATCTACAATGAGCAGTTCTTC.

The V and J genes are TRBV4-2 and TRBJ1-2, with D hard to call. Trimming removed 4 bases at V and 4 bases at J, with 7 bases between. The CDR3 length is 12 residues. The germline CDR1 and CDR2 sequences are LGHNA and YNFKEQ. The chain's CDR3 is CASSRQTYGYTF. DNA of the CDR3: TGTGCCAGCAGCCGGCAAACCTATGGCTACACCTTC.

The rearrangement joins TRBV6-1 to TRBJ1-3, with TRBD1 matching over 7 bases. The CDR3 has 16 residues. The V gene end was trimmed by 2 bases and the J gene end by 2 bases; junction bases not matched to a gene: 6. CDR1 and CDR2 (germline): MNHNS, SASEGT. CDR3 sequence: CASSEMKGQTGNTIYF. The CDR3 region has the DNA TGTGCCAGCAGTGAAATGAAGGGACAGACTGGAAACACCATATATTTT.

There are a few counts of this clonotype. The rearrangement links TRBV28 to TRBJ1-2; tentatively, D is TRBD1 (5 bases). Germline V lookup: CDR1 MDHEN, CDR2 SYDVKM. Between the trimmed V and J ends, which lost 6 bases and 8 bases, there was a span of 16 bases. The CDR3 runs 13 residues. Here the CDR3 reads CASSPPFRGGYTF. CDR3 coding DNA: TGTGCCAGCAGCCCTCCCTTCCGGGGCGGCTACACCTTC.

This clonotype showed up many times. The J gene is TRBJ2-7, the V gene TRBV12-3 or TRBV12-4; D possibly matches TRBD1 or TRBD2 (6 bases each). Trimming took 5 bases from V and 6 from J, leaving 14 bases between them. CDR3 length: 13 residues. The CDR3 region is CASSPIGGREQYF. CDR3 sequence (DNA): TGTGCCAGCAGTCCCATTGGGGGGCGCGAGCAGTACTTC.

In this sample, this clonotype turned up a few times. This chain joins TRBV20-1 and TRBJ2-3, with 12 bases matching TRBD2. The CDR3 runs 17 residues. From germline, CDR1 is DFQATT and CDR2 SNEGSKA (reference sequence). Unmatched junction bases numbered 10, after V lost 4 bases and J lost 2 bases. The CDR3 region is CSATESWTSGNTDTQYF. CDR3 coding DNA: TGCAGTGCTACTGAATCCTGGACTAGCGGGAACACAGATACGCAGTATTTT.

This clonotype has just a few counts. The rearrangement uses TRBV28 and TRBJ2-3, with D possibly TRBD1 on 5 matching bases. This CDR3 has 15 amino acids. V was pared by 2 bases and J by 2 bases, with 11 bases between. CDR1 MDHEN and CDR2 SYDVKM come from the germline V gene. The CDR3 protein is CASSLPQGTTDTQYF. The CDR3 DNA sequence: TGTGCCAGCAGTTTACCGCAGGGAACCACAGATACGCAGTATTTT. Full variable domain (remainder filled in from reference TRBV28 and TRBJ2-3): DVKVTQSSRYLVKRTGEKVFLECVQDMDHENMFWYRQDPGLGLRLIYFSYDVKMKEKGDIPEGYSVSREKKERFSLILESASTNQTSMYLCASSLPQGTTDTQYFGPGTRLTVL.

This clonotype came up a few times. The rearrangement uses TRBV10-3 and TRBJ1-2; 8 nucleotides line up with TRBD1. V lost 8 bases, J lost 5 bases, and 10 bases stayed unmatched. This CDR3 spans 14 amino acids. Germline values: CDR1 ENHRY, CDR2 SYGVKD. The CDR3 loop reads CAIGDRKASYGYTF. The DNA of the CDR3 is TGTGCCATCGGGGACAGGAAGGCCTCTTATGGCTACACCTTC.

The chain employs TRBV20-1 and TRBJ2-3; a possible D gene is TRBD2 (6 bases). Trimming took 5 bases from V and 0 from J, leaving 9 bases between them. The germline CDR1 and CDR2 sequences are DFQATT and SNEGSKA (reference sequence). The CDR3 extends over 13 amino acids. Written as DNA, the CDR3 is TGCAGTGCTTACAGCGGGAGCACAGATACGCAGTATTTT. It codes for CSAYSGSTDTQYF.

On this clonotype itself: Since a much larger clone is just one base distant, this may be a read error. The chain joins TRBV20-1 to TRBJ2-3, with D possibly matching TRBD2 (6 bases). The CDR3 loop spans 15 amino acids. Germline CDR1 and CDR2: DFQATT and SNEGSKA (reference sequence). The V end was cut by 6 bases, the J end by 3 bases, with 19 bases between. CDR3 coding DNA: TGCAGTGCCGCCTCGGGGGTGGTTGGGACAGATACGCAGTATTTT. Translated: CSAASGVVGTDTQYF.

The rearrangement links TRBV24-1 to TRBJ2-1, with 15 positions matching TRBD2. The CDR3 has 15 residues. With 4 bases clipped from V and 15 bases from J, the junction kept 9 bases outside the gene matches. Germline CDR1 KGHDR, CDR2 SFDVKD. For the CDR3, the DNA is TGTGCCACCAGTGAACCTGGACTAGCGGGAGGGCCTCTGTTCTTC. Translated, it gives CATSEPGLAGGPLFF.

This clonotype appeared a single time. This chain links TRBV3-1 with TRBJ2-7, with TRBD2 as a possible D gene (5 bases). Germline V gene sequence: CDR1 LGHDT, CDR2 YNNKEL (reference sequence). The CDR3 spans 14 residues. The V gene lost 2 bases and the J gene lost 0 bases, with 8 bases spanning the gap. CDR3 in DNA: TGTGCCAGCAGCCAAAGAGGACTCTCCTACGAGCAGTACGTC. This gives the protein CASSQRGLSYEQYV.

The rearrangement uses TRBV19 and TRBJ2-3, with TRBD1 as a possible D gene (6 bases). The CDR3 is made up of 17 amino acids. The germline V and J ends were trimmed by 5 bases and 4 bases, with 22 bases remaining between them. CDR1 and CDR2 from the germline V gene are LNHDA and SQIVND (reference sequence). The CDR3 loop reads CASSRPDPRGASDTQYF. The CDR3 nucleotides read TGTGCCAGTAGTCGCCCTGATCCCAGGGGCGCATCAGATACGCAGTATTTT.

CDR3 bases: TGTGCCTGGAGTGACTATCCCCGGGACAGCTCGGAGACCCAGTACTTC. It codes for CAWSDYPRDSSETQYF. The rearrangement uses TRBV30 and TRBJ2-5, with TRBD1 matching over 7 bases. The V and J ends lost 1 base and 5 bases, in that order; junction bases with no gene match: 13. The germline CDR1 and CDR2 sequences are GTSNPN and SVGIG (reference sequence). The length of the CDR3 is 16 residues.

This clonotype was recorded many times. The genes are TRBV7-2 and TRBJ2-5; D is unclear. CDR3 length: 15 residues. Germline V gene lookup returns CDR1 SGHTA and CDR2 FQGNSA. With 3 bases removed from V and 7 bases from J, the gap between germline ends came to 18 bases. CDR3 nucleotide sequence: TGTGCCAGCAGCTTTAGTACCTCACCTCGAGGGACCCAGTACTTC. Translation gives CASSFSTSPRGTQYF.

This clonotype was observed a few times. The gene calls are TRBV5-1 and TRBJ1-3; D gene ambiguous. V lost 0 bases and J lost 0, with 10 bases in between. The CDR3 length is 16 residues. CDR1 is SGHRS, CDR2 YFSETQ, per germline. CDR3 residues: CASSLGHGTSGNTIYF. For the CDR3, the DNA is TGCGCCAGCAGCTTGGGGCACGGAACCTCTGGAAACACCATATATTTT.

V gene TRBV6-5 combines with J gene TRBJ1-2, with 7 bases matching TRBD1. This CDR3 is built from 17 residues. The germline gives CDR1 MNHEY, CDR2 SVGAGI. The junction had 21 bases not matched to a gene; V was cut back by 6 bases and J by 8 bases. The CDR3 loop is CASRNAGAGGSSEGYTF. CDR3 nucleotide sequence: TGTGCCAGCAGAAACGCTGGGGCAGGGGGTAGCAGTGAAGGCTACACCTTC.

This clonotype was detected only once. The chain carries TRBV3-1 and TRBJ1-1; TRBD1 matches 9 bases. Germline lookup yields CDR1 LGHDT and CDR2 YNNKEL (reference sequence). This CDR3 comprises 14 residues. The J segment lost 1 base and the V segment lost 3 bases, leaving 0 bases of the junction unmatched. The CDR3 loop is CASSQTGGNTEAFF. The CDR3 region has the DNA TGTGCCAGCAGCCAGACAGGGGGGAACACTGAAGCTTTCTTT.

The gene calls are TRBV28 and TRBJ2-5, with D perhaps matching TRBD1 (6 bases). CDR1 and CDR2 (germline): MDHEN, SYDVKM. This CDR3 spans 15 amino acids. V lost 6 bases and J lost 5, with 19 bases in between. The DNA of the CDR3 is TGTGCCAGCAGCTCCTCGCACAGGGTTCGGGAGACCCAGTACTTC. This codes for CASSSSHRVRETQYF.

This clonotype showed up just a few times. V is TRBV20-1 and J is TRBJ2-3, with D possibly TRBD1 on 5 matching bases. Trimming took 1 base from V and 5 from J, leaving 16 bases between them. This CDR3 has 15 amino acids. CDR1 DFQATT and CDR2 SNEGSKA come from the germline V gene (reference sequence). The chain's CDR3 is CSARAQRQSQDTQYF. Here the CDR3 DNA reads TGCAGTGCTAGAGCACAAAGACAGTCACAAGATACGCAGTATTTT.

The rearrangement joins TRBV6-1 to TRBJ1-5; TRBD1 matches at 7 bases. J lost 6 bases, V lost 5 bases, and 4 bases had no gene match. Germline V lookup: CDR1 MNHNS, CDR2 SASEGT. There are 13 residues in the CDR3. The DNA of the CDR3 is TGTGCCAGCAGTAGTCAGGGGGGTCAGCCCCAGCATTTT. Translated, it gives CASSSQGGQPQHF.

This clonotype was detected ten times or more. V usage is TRBV12-2 and J usage is TRBJ1-2; the D call in the table, TRBD1, was not verified against the DNA. TRBV12-2 is a pseudogene segment. The CDR3 consists of 12 residues. This CDR3 reads CASRSPGYGYTF. The CDR3 DNA reads TGTGCAAGTCGCTCCCCCGGCTATGGCTACACCTTC.

The genes are TRBV4-1 and TRBJ2-5; the D gene is possibly TRBD2 (5 bases). The CDR3 loop spans 13 amino acids. Germline CDR1 reads MGHRA; CDR2 reads YSYEKL. Trimming took 0 bases from V and 9 from J, leaving 11 bases between them. The CDR3 loop is CASSQEGVRAQYF. DNA of the CDR3: TGCGCCAGCAGCCAAGAGGGTGTGCGGGCCCAGTACTTC.

A few counts support this clonotype. This chain uses TRBV6-6 with TRBJ1-1; TRBD1 might be the D (5 bases). With 6 bases removed from V and 7 bases from J, the gap between germline ends came to 9 bases. The CDR3 is made up of 11 amino acids. Germline V gene sequence: CDR1 MNHNY, CDR2 SVGAGI (reference sequence). In DNA, the CDR3 is TGTGCCAGCAGGAGGGACGGTGAAGCTTTCTTT. As protein: CASRRDGEAFF.

The J gene is TRBJ2-1, the V gene TRBV7-7; 16 bases agree with TRBD2. The CDR3 runs 16 residues. Germline V gives CDR1 SSHAT, CDR2 FNYEAQ (reference sequence). CDR3 bases: TGTGCTGGCAGCCCACAGGGACTAGCGGGAGGGTATGAGCAGTTCTTC. It translates to CAGSPQGLAGGYEQFF.

This clonotype showed up just a few times. The chain uses TRBV5-1 and TRBJ2-7; 7 positions agree with TRBD1. V lost 4 bases to trimming and J lost 3 bases; unmatched junction nucleotides: 4. Germline loops: CDR1 SGHRS, CDR2 YFSETQ. This CDR3 is built from 13 residues. Here the CDR3 reads CASSPGDSYEQYF. CDR3 DNA: TGCGCCAGCAGCCCCGGGGACAGCTACGAGCAGTACTTC.

This chain uses TRBV5-1 with TRBJ1-4; D possibly corresponds to TRBD1 (5 bases). Germline V gene sequence: CDR1 SGHRS, CDR2 YFSETQ. This CDR3 spans 15 amino acids. Trimming removed 7 bases at V and 3 bases at J, with 16 bases between. CDR3 protein: CASGVPRQPNEKLFF. The CDR3, as DNA: TGCGCCAGCGGCGTCCCCAGACAGCCTAATGAAAAACTGTTTTTT. The entire variable domain, with the rest obtained from reference TRBV5-1 and TRBJ1-4, is as follows: KAGVTQTPRYLIKTRGQQVTLSCSPISGHRSVSWYQQTPGQGLQFLFEYFSETQRNKGNFPGRFSGRQFSNSRSEMNVSTLELGDSALYLCASGVPRQPNEKLFFGSGTQLSVL.

This clonotype was seen a few times. The chain combines TRBV7-2 with TRBJ2-3, with 12 bases matching TRBD2. With 8 bases clipped from V and 4 bases from J, the junction kept 4 bases outside the gene matches. The CDR3 is 14 residues long. The germline CDR1 and CDR2 sequences are SGHTA and FQGNSA. CDR3 nucleotides: TGTGCCAGCTCTGGACTAGCGGGACCAGATACGCAGTATTTT. It codes for CASSGLAGPDTQYF.

The chain joins TRBV7-6 to TRBJ1-1; maybe TRBD1 (6 bases). Deletions cut 5 bases from V and 6 bases from J, with 10 bases between. This CDR3 has 12 residues. Germline loops: CDR1 SGHVS, CDR2 FNYEAQ. The CDR3 region is CASSATGSEAFF. The CDR3 DNA reads TGTGCCAGCAGCGCGACAGGATCTGAAGCTTTCTTT. The whole variable domain, filled in from reference TRBV7-6 and TRBJ1-1, reads GAGVSQSPRYKVTKRGQDVALRCDPISGHVSLYWYRQALGQGPEFLTYFNYEAQQDKSGLPNDRFSAERPEGSISTLTIQRTEQRDSAMYRCASSATGSEAFFGQGTRLTVV.